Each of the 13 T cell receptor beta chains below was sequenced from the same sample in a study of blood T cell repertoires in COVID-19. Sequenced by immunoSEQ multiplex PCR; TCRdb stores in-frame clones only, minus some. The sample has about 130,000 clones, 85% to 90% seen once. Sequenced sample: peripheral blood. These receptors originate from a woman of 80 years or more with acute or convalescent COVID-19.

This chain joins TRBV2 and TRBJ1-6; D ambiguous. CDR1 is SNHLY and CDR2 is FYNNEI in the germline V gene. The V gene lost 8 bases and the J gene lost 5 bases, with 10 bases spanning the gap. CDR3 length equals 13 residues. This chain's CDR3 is CASQNTNNSPLHF. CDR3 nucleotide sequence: TGTGCCAGCCAAAATACTAATAATTCACCCCTCCACTTT. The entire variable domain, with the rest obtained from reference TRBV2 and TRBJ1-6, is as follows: EPEVTQTPSHQVTQMGQEVILRCVPISNHLYFYWYRQILGQKVEFLVSFYNNEISEKSEIFDDQFSVERPDGSNFTLKIRSTKLEDSAMYFCASQNTNNSPLHFGNGTRLTVT.

CDR3 coding DNA: TGTGCCAGCAGCCACCCCCCCCGCCAGGGCAGAAGCTACACCTTC. Translated, it gives CASSHPPRQGRSYTF. The chain joins TRBV3-1 (or the pseudogene TRBV3-2) to TRBJ1-2, with D maybe TRBD1 (5 bases). The CDR3 contains 15 residues. The germline V gene encodes CDR1 LGHDT and CDR2 YNNKEL (reference sequence). Trimming removed 3 bases from V and 9 bases from J, with 20 bases in between.

In nucleotides, the CDR3 is TGTGCCAGCAGTTCCCCCGAGATGAACACTGAAGCTTTCTTT. Its protein is CASSSPEMNTEAFF. V gene TRBV6-5 combines with J gene TRBJ1-1; D is uncertain. The V gene's germline CDR1 is MNHEY and CDR2 SVGAGI. V gave up 4 bases and J gave up 0 bases, with 9 bases separating them. The length of the CDR3 is 14 residues.

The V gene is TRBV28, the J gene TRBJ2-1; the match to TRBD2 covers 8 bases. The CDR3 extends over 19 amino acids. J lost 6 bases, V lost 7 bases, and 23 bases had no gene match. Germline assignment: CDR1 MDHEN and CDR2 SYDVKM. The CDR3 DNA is TGTGCCAGCACCCCCGTCAGTGGAGCGGGGGCGAAATCTCTCAATGAGCAGTTCTTC. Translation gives CASTPVSGAGAKSLNEQFF. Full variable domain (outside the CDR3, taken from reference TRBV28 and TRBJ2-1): DVKVTQSSRYLVKRTGEKVFLECVQDMDHENMFWYRQDPGLGLRLIYFSYDVKMKEKGDIPEGYSVSREKKERFSLILESASTNQTSMYLCASTPVSGAGAKSLNEQFFGPGTRLTVL.

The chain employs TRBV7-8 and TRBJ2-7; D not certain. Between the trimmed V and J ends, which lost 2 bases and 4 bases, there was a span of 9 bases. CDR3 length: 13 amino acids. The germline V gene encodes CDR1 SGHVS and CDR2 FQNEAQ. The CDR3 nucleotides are TGTGCCAGCAGCTTAAATTATCGGTACGAGCAGTACTTC. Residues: CASSLNYRYEQYF.

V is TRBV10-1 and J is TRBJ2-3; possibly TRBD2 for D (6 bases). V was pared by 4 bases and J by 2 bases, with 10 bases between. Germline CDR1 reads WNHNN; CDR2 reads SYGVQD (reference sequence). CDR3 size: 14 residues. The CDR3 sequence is CASSAGAYTDTQYF. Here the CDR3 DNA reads TGCGCCAGCAGTGCGGGAGCGTACACAGATACGCAGTATTTT.

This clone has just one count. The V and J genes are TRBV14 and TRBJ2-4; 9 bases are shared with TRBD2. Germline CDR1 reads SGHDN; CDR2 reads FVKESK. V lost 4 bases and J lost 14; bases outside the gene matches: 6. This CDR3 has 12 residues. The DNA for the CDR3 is TGTGCCAGCAGCCGAGCGGGGGGCTATAAGTACTTC. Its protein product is CASSRAGGYKYF.

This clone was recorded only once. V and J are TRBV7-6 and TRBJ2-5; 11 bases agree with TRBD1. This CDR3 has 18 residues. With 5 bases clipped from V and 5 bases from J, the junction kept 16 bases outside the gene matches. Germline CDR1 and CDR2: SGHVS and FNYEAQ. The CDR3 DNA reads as TGTGCCAGCAGCCCCCCCGAGGGCCGGGACAGGGGGGAGGAGACCCAGTACTTC. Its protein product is CASSPPEGRDRGEETQYF.

Here the CDR3 reads CASSLVRTQYF. CDR3 in DNA: TGTGCCAGCAGTCTTGTTCGTACGCAGTATTTT. This sequence joins TRBV28 and TRBJ2-3; the D is unclear. CDR3 length: 11 residues. Germline V CDR1 and CDR2: MDHEN, SYDVKM. V was pared by 5 bases and J by 8 bases, with 8 bases between.

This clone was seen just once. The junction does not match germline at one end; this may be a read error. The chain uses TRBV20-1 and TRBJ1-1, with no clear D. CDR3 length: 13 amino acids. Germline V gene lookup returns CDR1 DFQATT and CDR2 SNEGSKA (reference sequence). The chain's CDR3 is CSASRQANTEVFF. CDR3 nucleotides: TGCAGTGCTAGTCGGCAGGCGAACACTGAAGTTTTCTTT.

This chain's CDR3 is CAISEGTVQETQYF. DNA for the CDR3: TGTGCCATCAGTGAGGGGACAGTGCAAGAGACCCAGTACTTC. The chain is built from TRBV10-3 and TRBJ2-5; 7 positions match TRBD1. Germline CDR1 reads ENHRY; CDR2 reads SYGVKD. J was trimmed by 2 bases and V by 2 bases; bases with no gene match: 2. The CDR3 contains 14 residues.

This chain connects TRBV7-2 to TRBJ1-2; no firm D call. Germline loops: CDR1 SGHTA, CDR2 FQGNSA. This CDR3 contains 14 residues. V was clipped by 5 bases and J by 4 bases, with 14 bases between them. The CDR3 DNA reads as TGTGCCAGCAGCCGCGACCTGGCGGGCTATGGCTACACCTTC. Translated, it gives CASSRDLAGYGYTF.

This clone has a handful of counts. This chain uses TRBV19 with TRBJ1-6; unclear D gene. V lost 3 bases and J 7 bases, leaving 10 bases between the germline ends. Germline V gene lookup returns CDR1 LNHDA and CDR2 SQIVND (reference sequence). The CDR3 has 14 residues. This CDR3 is CASSISFGNSPLHF. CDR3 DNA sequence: TGTGCCAGTAGTATCTCCTTCGGGAATTCACCCCTCCACTTT.